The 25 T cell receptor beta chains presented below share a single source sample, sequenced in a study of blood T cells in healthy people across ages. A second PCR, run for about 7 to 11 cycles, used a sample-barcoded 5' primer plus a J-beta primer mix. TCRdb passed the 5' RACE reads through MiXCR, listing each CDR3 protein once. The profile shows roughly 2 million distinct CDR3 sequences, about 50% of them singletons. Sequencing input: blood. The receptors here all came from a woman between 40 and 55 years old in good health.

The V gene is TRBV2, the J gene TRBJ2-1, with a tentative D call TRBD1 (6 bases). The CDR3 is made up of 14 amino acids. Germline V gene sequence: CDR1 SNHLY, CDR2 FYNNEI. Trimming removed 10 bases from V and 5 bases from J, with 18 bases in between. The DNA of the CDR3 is TGTGCCATCACGGGACCCAGGGGTAACAATGAGCAGTTCTTC. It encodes CAITGPRGNNEQFF.

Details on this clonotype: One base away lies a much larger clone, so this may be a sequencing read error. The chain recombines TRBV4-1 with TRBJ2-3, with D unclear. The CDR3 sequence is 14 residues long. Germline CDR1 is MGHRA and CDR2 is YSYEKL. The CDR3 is CASSQGQPTDAQYF. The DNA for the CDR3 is TGCGCCAGCAGCCAAGGGCAGCCCACAGATGCGCAGTATTTT.

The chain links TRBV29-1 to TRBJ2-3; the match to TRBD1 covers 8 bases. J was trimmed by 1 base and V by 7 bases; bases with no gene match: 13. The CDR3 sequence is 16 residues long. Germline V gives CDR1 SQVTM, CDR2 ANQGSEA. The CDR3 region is CSGTGRTTGGTDTQYF. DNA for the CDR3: TGCAGCGGCACTGGTCGAACGACAGGGGGCACAGATACGCAGTATTTT.

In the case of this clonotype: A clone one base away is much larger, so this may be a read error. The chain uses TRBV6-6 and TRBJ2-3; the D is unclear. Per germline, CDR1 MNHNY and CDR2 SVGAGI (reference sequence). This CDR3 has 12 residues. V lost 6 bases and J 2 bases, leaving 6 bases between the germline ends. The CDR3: CASRENTDTQYF. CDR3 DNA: TGTGCCAGCAGGGAAAACACAGATACGCAGTATTTT.

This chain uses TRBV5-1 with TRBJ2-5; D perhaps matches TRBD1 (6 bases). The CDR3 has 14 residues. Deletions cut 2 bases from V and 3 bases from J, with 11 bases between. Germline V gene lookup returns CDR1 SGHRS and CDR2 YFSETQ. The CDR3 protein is CASSLSTGKETQYF. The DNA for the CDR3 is TGCGCCAGCAGCTTAAGCACAGGGAAAGAGACCCAGTACTTC.

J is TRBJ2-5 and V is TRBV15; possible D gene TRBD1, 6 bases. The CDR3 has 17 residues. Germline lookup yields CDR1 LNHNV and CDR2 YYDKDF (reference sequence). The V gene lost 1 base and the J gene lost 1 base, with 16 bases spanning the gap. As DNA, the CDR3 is TGTGCCACCAGCAGAGGTAGAAACAGGGTGGCCCAAGAGACCCAGTACTTC. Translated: CATSRGRNRVAQETQYF.

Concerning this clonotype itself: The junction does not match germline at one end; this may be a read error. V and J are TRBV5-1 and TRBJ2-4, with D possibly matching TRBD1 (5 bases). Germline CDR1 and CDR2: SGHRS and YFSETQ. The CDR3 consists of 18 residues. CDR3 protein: CVSKFGSLQDLDKNIQYF. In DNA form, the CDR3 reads TGTGTCAGCAAGTTTGGATCGCTACAGGATCTAGACAAAAACATTCAGTACTTC.

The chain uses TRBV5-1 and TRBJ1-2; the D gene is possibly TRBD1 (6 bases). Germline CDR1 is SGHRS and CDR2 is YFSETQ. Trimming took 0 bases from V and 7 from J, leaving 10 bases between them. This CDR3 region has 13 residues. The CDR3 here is CASSLDRVRGYTF. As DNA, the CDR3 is TGCGCCAGCAGCTTGGACAGGGTTCGTGGCTACACCTTC.

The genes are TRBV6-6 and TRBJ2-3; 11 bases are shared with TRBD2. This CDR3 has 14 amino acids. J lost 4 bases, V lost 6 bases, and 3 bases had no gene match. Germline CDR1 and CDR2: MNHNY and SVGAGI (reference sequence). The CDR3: CASRLAGGSDTQYF. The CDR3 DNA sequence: TGTGCCAGCAGGCTAGCGGGGGGCTCAGATACGCAGTATTTT.

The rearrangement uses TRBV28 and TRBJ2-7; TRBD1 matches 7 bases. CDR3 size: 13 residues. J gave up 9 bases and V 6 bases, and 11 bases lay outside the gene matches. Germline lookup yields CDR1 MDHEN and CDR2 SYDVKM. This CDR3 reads CASSTRDRLRQYF. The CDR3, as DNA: TGTGCCAGCAGCACCAGGGACAGACTTAGGCAGTACTTC.

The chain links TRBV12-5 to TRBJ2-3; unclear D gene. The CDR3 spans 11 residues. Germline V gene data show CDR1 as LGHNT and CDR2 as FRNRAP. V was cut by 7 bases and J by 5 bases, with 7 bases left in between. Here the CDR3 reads CASAGRDTQYF. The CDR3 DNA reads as TGTGCTAGTGCCGGACGAGATACGCAGTATTTT. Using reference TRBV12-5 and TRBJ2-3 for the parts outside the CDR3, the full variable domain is DARVTQTPRHKVTEMGQEVTMRCQPILGHNTVFWYRQTMMQGLELLAYFRNRAPLDDSGMPKDRFSAEMPDATLATLKIQPSEPRDSAVYFCASAGRDTQYFGPGTRLTVL.

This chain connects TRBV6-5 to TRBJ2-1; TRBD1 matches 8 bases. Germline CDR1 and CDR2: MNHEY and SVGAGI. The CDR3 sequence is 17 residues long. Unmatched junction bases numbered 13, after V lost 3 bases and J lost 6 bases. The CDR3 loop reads CASSYFSGQGSANEQFF. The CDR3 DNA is TGTGCCAGCAGTTATTTTTCTGGACAGGGTTCCGCCAATGAGCAGTTCTTC.

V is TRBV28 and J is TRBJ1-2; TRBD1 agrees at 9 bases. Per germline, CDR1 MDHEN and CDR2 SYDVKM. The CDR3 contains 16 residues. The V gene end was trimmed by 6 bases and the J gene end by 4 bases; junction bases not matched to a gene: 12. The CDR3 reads CASSLNDRGLGYGYTF. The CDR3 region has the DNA TGTGCCAGCAGCCTAAATGACAGGGGGTTGGGCTATGGCTACACCTTC.

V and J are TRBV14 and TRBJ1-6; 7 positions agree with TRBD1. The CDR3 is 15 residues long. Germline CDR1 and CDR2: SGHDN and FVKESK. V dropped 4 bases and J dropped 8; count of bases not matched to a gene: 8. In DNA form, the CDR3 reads TGTGCCAGCAGCCCCCTGACAGGGCTGGATTCACCCCTCCACTTT. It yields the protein CASSPLTGLDSPLHF. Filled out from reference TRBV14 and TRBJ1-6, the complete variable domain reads EAGVTQFPSHSVIEKGQTVTLRCDPISGHDNLYWYRRVMGKEIKFLLHFVKESKQDESGMPNNRFLAERTGGTYSTLKVQPAELEDSGVYFCASSPLTGLDSPLHFGNGTRLTVT.

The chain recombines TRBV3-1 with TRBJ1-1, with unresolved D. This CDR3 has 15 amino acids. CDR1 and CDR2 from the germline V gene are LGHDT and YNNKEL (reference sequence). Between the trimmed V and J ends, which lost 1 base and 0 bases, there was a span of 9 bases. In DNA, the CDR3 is TGTGCCAGCAGCCAAGCCTCACGCATGAACACTGAAGCTTTCTTT. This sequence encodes CASSQASRMNTEAFF.

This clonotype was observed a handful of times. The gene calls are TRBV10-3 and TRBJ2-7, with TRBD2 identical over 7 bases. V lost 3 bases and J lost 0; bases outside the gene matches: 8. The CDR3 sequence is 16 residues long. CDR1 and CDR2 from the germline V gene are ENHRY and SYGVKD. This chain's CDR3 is CAISDEGGRGSYEQYF. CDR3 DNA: TGTGCCATCAGTGATGAGGGAGGGCGGGGCTCCTACGAGCAGTACTTC.

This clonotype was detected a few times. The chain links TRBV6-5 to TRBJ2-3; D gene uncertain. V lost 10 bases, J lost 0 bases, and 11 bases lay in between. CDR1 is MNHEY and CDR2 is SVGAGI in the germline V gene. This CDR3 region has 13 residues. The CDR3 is CATAVVSTDTQYF. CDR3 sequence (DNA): TGTGCCACCGCGGTTGTTAGCACAGATACGCAGTATTTT.

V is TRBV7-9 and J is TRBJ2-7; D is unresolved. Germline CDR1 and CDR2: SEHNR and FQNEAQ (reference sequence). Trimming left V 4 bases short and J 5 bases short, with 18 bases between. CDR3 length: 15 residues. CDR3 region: CASSSSDLSFHEQYF. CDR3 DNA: TGTGCCAGCAGCTCGTCGGACCTTTCGTTTCACGAGCAGTACTTC. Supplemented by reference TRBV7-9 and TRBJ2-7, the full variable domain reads DTGVSQNPRHKITKRGQNVTFRCDPISEHNRLYWYRQTLGQGPEFLTYFQNEAQLEKSRLLSDRFSAERPKGSFSTLEIQRTEQGDSAMYLCASSSSDLSFHEQYFGPGTRLTVT.

The CDR3: CSATPRVNYGYTF. CDR3 nucleotides: TGCAGTGCCACCCCGCGGGTAAACTATGGCTACACCTTC. V gene TRBV20-1 combines with J gene TRBJ1-2; D uncertain. Germline lookup yields CDR1 DFQATT and CDR2 SNEGSKA (reference sequence). The CDR3 has 13 amino acids. The V end lost 6 bases, the J end lost 2 bases, and 13 bases lay between the germline ends.

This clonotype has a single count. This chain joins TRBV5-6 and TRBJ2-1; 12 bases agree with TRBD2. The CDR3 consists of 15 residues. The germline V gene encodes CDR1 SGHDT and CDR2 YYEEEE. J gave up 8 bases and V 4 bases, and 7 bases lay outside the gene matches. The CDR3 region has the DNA TGTGCCAGCAGCCCACTAGCGGGGGGTATCTATGAGCAGTTCTTC. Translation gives CASSPLAGGIYEQFF.

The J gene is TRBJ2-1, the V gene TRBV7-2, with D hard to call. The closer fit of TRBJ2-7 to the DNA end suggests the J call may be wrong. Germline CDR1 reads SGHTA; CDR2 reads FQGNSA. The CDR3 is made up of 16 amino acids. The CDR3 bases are TGTGCCAGCAGCTTAATTATCGTCGTGGGGTCGCACGAGCAGTACTTC. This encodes CASSLIIVVGSHEQYF.

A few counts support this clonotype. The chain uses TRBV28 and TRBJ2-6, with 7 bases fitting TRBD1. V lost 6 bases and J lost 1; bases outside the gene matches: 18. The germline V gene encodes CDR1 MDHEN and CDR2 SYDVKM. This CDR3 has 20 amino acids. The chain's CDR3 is CASRVPGTDKTRSGANVLTF. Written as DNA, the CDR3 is TGTGCCAGCAGAGTTCCGGGGACAGATAAGACGAGGTCTGGGGCCAACGTCCTGACTTTC.

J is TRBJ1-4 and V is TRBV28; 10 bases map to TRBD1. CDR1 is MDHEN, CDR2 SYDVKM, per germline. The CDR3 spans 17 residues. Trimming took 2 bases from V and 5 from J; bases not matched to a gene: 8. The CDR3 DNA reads TGTGCCAGCAGTTTAGCGTACCAGACAGGGGGCAATGAAAAACTGTTTTTT. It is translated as CASSLAYQTGGNEKLFF.

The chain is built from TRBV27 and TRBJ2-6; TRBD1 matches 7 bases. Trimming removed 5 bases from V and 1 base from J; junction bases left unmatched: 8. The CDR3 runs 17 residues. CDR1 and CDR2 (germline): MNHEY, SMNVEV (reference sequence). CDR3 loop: CASSPGGQGSGANVLTF. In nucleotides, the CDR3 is TGTGCCAGCAGTCCAGGGGGTCAAGGATCTGGGGCCAACGTCCTGACTTTC.

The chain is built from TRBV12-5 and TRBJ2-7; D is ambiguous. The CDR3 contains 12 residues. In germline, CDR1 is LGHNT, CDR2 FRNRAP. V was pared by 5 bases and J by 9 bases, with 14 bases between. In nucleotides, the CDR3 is TGTGCTAGTGGTCCACCGGCGACCGGGCAGTACTTC. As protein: CASGPPATGQYF.